This passage covers 29 T cell receptor beta chains from one sample sequenced in a study of siplizumab effects on memory and regulatory T cells. TCRdb's copy holds only in-frame clones and misses some; the assay was immunoSEQ multiplex PCR. The sample has about 100,000 clones, about 95% seen once. The source material was Tregs sorted from blood. These receptors were taken from a human donor in good health.

The rearrangement links TRBV27 to TRBJ2-7; 10 nucleotides agree with TRBD1. CDR3 length equals 17 residues. With 7 bases clipped from V and 2 bases from J, the junction kept 14 bases outside the gene matches. Germline assignment: CDR1 MNHEY and CDR2 SMNVEV (reference sequence). CDR3 sequence (DNA): TGTGCCAGCATTGTGGGAAGTCGGGACAGGGGACCCTACGAGCAGTACTTC. This sequence encodes CASIVGSRDRGPYEQYF.

The CDR3 is CASSEIGDNEQFF. CDR3 DNA sequence: TGTGCCAGCAGTGAAATAGGGGACAATGAGCAGTTCTTC. The chain has TRBV2 and TRBJ2-1, with D perhaps TRBD1 (5 bases). V lost 2 bases, J lost 5 bases, and 7 bases lay in between. The CDR3 sequence is 13 residues long. Germline assignment: CDR1 SNHLY and CDR2 FYNNEI. Supplemented by reference TRBV2 and TRBJ2-1, the full variable domain reads EPEVTQTPSHQVTQMGQEVILRCVPISNHLYFYWYRQILGQKVEFLVSFYNNEISEKSEIFDDQFSVERPDGSNFTLKIRSTKLEDSAMYFCASSEIGDNEQFFGPGTRLTVL.

The rearrangement joins TRBV6-5 to TRBJ1-1; no clear D gene. V dropped 0 bases and J dropped 0 bases, with 5 bases sitting between them. This CDR3 is built from 14 residues. Per germline, CDR1 MNHEY and CDR2 SVGAGI. The CDR3 DNA sequence: TGTGCCAGCAGTTACTCCCGTATGAACACTGAAGCTTTCTTT. Its protein is CASSYSRMNTEAFF.

This chain connects TRBV6-5 to TRBJ1-5; TRBD1 might be the D (5 bases). Germline CDR1 is MNHEY and CDR2 is SVGAGI. Trimming stripped 0 bases from V and 5 bases from J, with 11 bases between. This CDR3 has 15 amino acids. The CDR3 reads CASSYSGGTDQPQHF. The CDR3 DNA reads TGTGCCAGCAGTTACTCGGGGGGGACCGATCAGCCCCAGCATTTT.

The V call is TRBV7-2, the J call TRBJ2-1, with TRBD2 as a possible D gene (5 bases). Trimming left V 5 bases short and J 7 bases short, with 12 bases between. Germline values: CDR1 SGHTA, CDR2 FQGNSA. The CDR3 sequence is 13 residues long. In DNA, the CDR3 is TGTGCCAGCAGCCCCCAACTAGGGAATGAGCAGTTCTTC. Translation: CASSPQLGNEQFF.

The chain links TRBV7-9 to TRBJ1-1, with D tentatively TRBD1 (5 bases). CDR1 and CDR2 from the germline V gene are SEHNR and FQNEAQ (reference sequence). V gave up 5 bases and J gave up 4 bases, with 17 bases separating them. CDR3 length: 15 amino acids. The CDR3 nucleotides are TGTGCCAGCAGCCCACAAGGAGGGGTAGGCACTGAAGCTTTCTTT. This sequence encodes CASSPQGGVGTEAFF.

V is TRBV10-3 and J is TRBJ2-7, with D hard to call. V was clipped by 6 bases and J by 3 bases, with 3 bases between them. In germline, CDR1 is ENHRY, CDR2 SYGVKD. The length of the CDR3 is 10 residues. CDR3 nucleotide sequence: TGTGCCATCAGCCTCTACGAGCAGTACTTC. Protein product: CAISLYEQYF.

The CDR3 DNA is TGTGCCAGCAGTATATTAGGTGGGGCTGGGTCAGAGACCCAGTACTTC. Translation gives CASSILGGAGSETQYF. This chain connects TRBV28 to TRBJ2-5, with D perhaps TRBD1 (5 bases). Germline V gives CDR1 MDHEN, CDR2 SYDVKM. The CDR3 consists of 16 residues. V was shortened by 5 bases and J by 4 bases, with 20 bases between the two germline ends. The variable domain in full, with the rest retrieved from reference TRBV28 and TRBJ2-5, is DVKVTQSSRYLVKRTGEKVFLECVQDMDHENMFWYRQDPGLGLRLIYFSYDVKMKEKGDIPEGYSVSREKKERFSLILESASTNQTSMYLCASSILGGAGSETQYFGPGTRLLVL.

V and J are TRBV7-9 and TRBJ1-2; 8 bases map to TRBD1. V was pared by 4 bases and J by 8 bases, with 6 bases of the junction left unmatched. Per germline, CDR1 SEHNR and CDR2 FQNEAQ (reference sequence). This CDR3 comprises 13 residues. Written as DNA, the CDR3 is TGTGCCAGCAGCTCCCCAGGGGGCGCGGGCTACACCTTC. Residues: CASSSPGGAGYTF.

This chain connects TRBV25-1 to TRBJ1-5; D perhaps matches TRBD1 (5 bases). Trimming left V 7 bases short and J 7 bases short, with 14 bases between. Germline-derived CDR1 and CDR2 are MGHDK and SYGVNS. This CDR3 is 13 amino acids long. The CDR3 protein is CASKGPGLQPQHF. The CDR3 DNA sequence: TGTGCCAGCAAAGGGCCAGGGCTACAGCCCCAGCATTTT.

The chain uses TRBV15 and TRBJ2-2, with 10 bases aligning to TRBD1. This CDR3 is built from 17 residues. Looked up from germline, CDR1 is LNHNV and CDR2 is YYDKDF (reference sequence). After removal of 5 bases from V and 7 bases from J, the junction contained 13 bases not matched to a gene. Here the CDR3 DNA reads TGTGCCACCAGCCCAGGAAGGAGACAGGGGGCTTACGGGGAGCTGTTTTTT. Translated, it gives CATSPGRRQGAYGELFF.

The rearrangement links TRBV7-8 to TRBJ2-1, with 13 bases lining up with TRBD2. V lost 1 base to trimming and J lost 9 bases; unmatched junction nucleotides: 12. The CDR3 totals 18 residues. Looked up from germline, CDR1 is SGHVS and CDR2 is FQNEAQ. Here the CDR3 DNA reads TGTGCCAGCAGCTTAGTAGGGACTAGCGGGAAATTTCTGGGTGAGCAGTTCTTC. This gives the protein CASSLVGTSGKFLGEQFF.

This clone was recorded only once. The V call is TRBV28, the J call TRBJ2-3, with 8 bases identical to TRBD2. The CDR3 spans 16 residues. Germline-derived CDR1 and CDR2 are MDHEN and SYDVKM. V shed 6 bases and J 4 bases; nucleotides not matched to a gene: 12. The DNA of the CDR3 is TGTGCCAGCAGACAGAGCGGGAGTATTTACGCAGATACGCAGTATTTT. Translation gives CASRQSGSIYADTQYF.

This CDR3 is CASSLSSDRVGGEQYF. The CDR3 nucleotides are TGTGCCAGCAGTTTATCGAGCGACAGGGTGGGAGGCGAGCAGTACTTC. The chain uses TRBV27 and TRBJ2-7, with D possibly being TRBD1 (7 bases). The CDR3 has 16 residues. V lost 0 bases, J lost 6 bases, and 18 bases lay in between. Germline V gives CDR1 MNHEY, CDR2 SMNVEV (reference sequence).

CDR3 DNA: TGCGCCAGCAGCTCAATACAGGGGGTGAACTTCCAGAACACTGAAGCTTTCTTT. Protein product: CASSSIQGVNFQNTEAFF. The chain carries TRBV5-1 and TRBJ1-1; 8 bases fit TRBD1. The CDR3 is 18 residues long. The germline V gene has CDR1 SGHRS and CDR2 YFSETQ. The ends lost 3 bases at V and 1 base at J; junction bases unmatched: 14.

J is TRBJ2-1 and V is TRBV7-9; D is possibly TRBD2 (6 bases). CDR1 is SEHNR, CDR2 FQNEAQ, per germline (reference sequence). The CDR3 sequence is 19 residues long. Trimming cost V 2 bases and J 0 bases, with 20 bases left between them. CDR3 DNA: TGTGCCAGCAGCTTAAATGTCTTGGCTAGCGCTAGCTCCTACAATGAGCAGTTCTTC. Translated, it gives CASSLNVLASASSYNEQFF.

The chain has TRBV19 and TRBJ2-7, with a weak D call TRBD1 (6 bases). Trimming removed 5 bases at V and 2 bases at J, with 16 bases between. This CDR3 is 15 amino acids long. Per the germline V gene, CDR1 is LNHDA and CDR2 is SQIVND (reference sequence). For the CDR3, the DNA is TGTGCCAGTAGTGCACAGGGTGTTGGGGCCTACGAGCAGTACTTC. It codes for CASSAQGVGAYEQYF.

CDR3 nucleotides: TGTGCCAGCTCACTAACGCCGGGCAGGGGGCTATACGAGCAGTACTTC. It specifies CASSLTPGRGLYEQYF. V and J are TRBV18 and TRBJ2-7; TRBD1 aligns across 8 bases. V was pared by 4 bases and J by 4 bases, with 12 bases of the junction left unmatched. Germline CDR1 reads KGHSH; CDR2 reads LQKENI. This CDR3 has 16 residues.

This chain joins TRBV18 and TRBJ2-3; TRBD2 is a possible D gene (6 bases). Between the trimmed V and J ends, which lost 3 bases and 0 bases, there was a span of 13 bases. The CDR3 totals 16 residues. CDR1 and CDR2 from the germline V gene are KGHSH and LQKENI. Here the CDR3 DNA reads TGTGCCAGCTCACCTCCCGGCGGGGCTAGCACAGATACGCAGTATTTT. This sequence encodes CASSPPGGASTDTQYF.

The sample holds one count of this clone. The CDR3: CASSLQGGLNQPQHF. CDR3 nucleotide sequence: TGTGCCAGCAGTTTACAGGGGGGGCTGAATCAGCCCCAGCATTTT. This chain joins TRBV28 and TRBJ1-5; 7 nucleotides match TRBD1. The germline V gene encodes CDR1 MDHEN and CDR2 SYDVKM. V was clipped by 2 bases and J by 4 bases; unmatched bases: 5. This CDR3 spans 15 amino acids.

CDR3 amino acids: CASSLRWFGQGAGGPKNIQYF. For the CDR3, the DNA is TGCGCCAGCAGTCTAAGGTGGTTCGGACAGGGGGCGGGAGGTCCCAAAAACATTCAGTACTTC. The chain combines TRBV23-1 with TRBJ2-4; 11 bases agree with TRBD1. TRBV23-1 is an ORF; its function is uncertain. V lost 4 bases and J lost 2; bases outside the gene matches: 19. This CDR3 has 21 residues.

The chain links TRBV2 to TRBJ1-5; D remains ambiguous. Germline V gives CDR1 SNHLY, CDR2 FYNNEI. The V gene lost 0 bases and the J gene lost 6 bases, with 6 bases spanning the gap. This CDR3 is built from 13 residues. CDR3 protein: CASSEALVQPQHF. The DNA for the CDR3 is TGTGCCAGCAGTGAAGCGTTGGTTCAGCCCCAGCATTTT.

J is TRBJ1-3 and V is TRBV19; D gene unclear. V was cut by 7 bases and J by 5 bases, with 6 bases left in between. Germline V gene lookup returns CDR1 LNHDA and CDR2 SQIVND (reference sequence). The CDR3 sequence is 11 residues long. In nucleotides, the CDR3 is TGTGCCAGTATTGCCAGAAACACCATATATTTT. It is translated as CASIARNTIYF.

V is TRBV29-1 and J is TRBJ1-1; no clear D gene. The CDR3 is 12 residues long. Germline lookup yields CDR1 SQVTM and CDR2 ANQGSEA. The ends were cut back, 4 bases at V and 0 bases at J, with 6 bases in the middle. DNA of the CDR3: TGCAGCGTTGCCTTCTTGAACACTGAAGCTTTCTTT. This gives the protein CSVAFLNTEAFF.

This chain links TRBV7-6 with TRBJ1-3; D is ambiguous. CDR1 is SGHVS, CDR2 FNYEAQ, per germline. This CDR3 is built from 15 residues. V lost 1 base, J lost 0 bases, and 7 bases lay in between. Here the CDR3 DNA reads TGTGCCAGCAGCTTAGGGGGTGGCTCTGGAAACACCATATATTTT. Its translation: CASSLGGGSGNTIYF.

J is TRBJ2-3 and V is TRBV28; 7 nucleotides agree with TRBD1. CDR3 size: 17 residues. Germline V gene lookup returns CDR1 MDHEN and CDR2 SYDVKM. V shed 8 bases and J 5 bases; nucleotides not matched to a gene: 19. The CDR3: CASRHKYGRGHQDTQYF. The CDR3, as DNA: TGTGCCAGCCGACATAAATATGGAAGGGGGCATCAAGATACGCAGTATTTT.

In nucleotides, the CDR3 is TGTGCCAGCAGCGCGAACCTGGGGAGGGGTGAACCCCTCCACTTT. It specifies CASSANLGRGEPLHF. This sequence joins TRBV9 and TRBJ1-6; a possible D gene is TRBD1 (5 bases). Looked up from germline, CDR1 is SGDLS and CDR2 is YYNGEE. There are 15 residues in the CDR3. Trimming stripped 3 bases from V and 12 bases from J, with 19 bases between.

The chain joins TRBV7-8 to TRBJ2-1, with 11 bases identical to TRBD2. There are 15 residues in the CDR3. V trimming: 6 bases; J trimming: 7 bases; junction bases outside the gene matches: 8. The germline CDR1 and CDR2 sequences are SGHVS and FQNEAQ. The CDR3 protein is CASRATSGRRNEQFF. CDR3 nucleotides: TGTGCCAGCAGAGCAACTAGCGGGAGAAGGAATGAGCAGTTCTTC. Looking up the rest from reference TRBV7-8 and TRBJ2-1 gives the full variable domain: GAGVSQSPRYKVAKRGQDVALRCDPISGHVSLFWYQQALGQGPEFLTYFQNEAQLDKSGLPSDRFFAERPEGSVSTLKIQRTQQEDSAVYLCASRATSGRRNEQFFGPGTRLTVL.

This clone was picked up one time. V and J are TRBV6-1 and TRBJ2-2; perhaps TRBD2 as D (6 bases). The CDR3 spans 12 residues. Germline V gene sequence: CDR1 MNHNS, CDR2 SASEGT. The CDR3 DNA is TGTGCGTTGGGAGGGAACACCGGGGAGCTGTTTTTT. This gives the protein CALGGNTGELFF.